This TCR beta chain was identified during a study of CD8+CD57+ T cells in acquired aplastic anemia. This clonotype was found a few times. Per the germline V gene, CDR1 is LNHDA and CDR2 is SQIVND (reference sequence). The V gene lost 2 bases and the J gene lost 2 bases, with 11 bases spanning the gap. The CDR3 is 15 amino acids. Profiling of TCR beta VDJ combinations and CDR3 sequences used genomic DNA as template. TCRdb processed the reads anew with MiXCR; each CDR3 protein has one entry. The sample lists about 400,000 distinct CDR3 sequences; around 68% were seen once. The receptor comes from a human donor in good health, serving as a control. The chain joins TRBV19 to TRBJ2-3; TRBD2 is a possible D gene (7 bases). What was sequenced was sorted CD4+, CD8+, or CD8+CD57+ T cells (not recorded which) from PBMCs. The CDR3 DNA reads TGTGCCAGTAGTATAAGGGGGGGTGACACAGATACGCAGTATTTT. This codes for CASSIRGGDTDTQYF.